These 27 T cell receptor beta chains came from one sample sequenced in a study of control samples from healthy donors and cancer patients. Libraries were prepared by immunoSEQ multiplex PCR; TCRdb keeps only in-frame clonotypes and omits some of them. The data contain about 130,000 clones, approximately 89% of them seen just once; the ten biggest clones take up more than 6.5%. Sequenced sample: blood. All receptors derive from a man between 18 and 29 years old in good health.

The rearrangement uses TRBV25-1 and TRBJ2-5, with 9 bases lining up with TRBD1. CDR3 length: 15 residues. V lost 3 bases and J lost 4; bases outside the gene matches: 6. Germline V CDR1 and CDR2: MGHDK, SYGVNS. This CDR3 is CASSEVPDRGETQYF. The CDR3 bases are TGTGCCAGCAGTGAGGTCCCGGACAGGGGAGAGACCCAGTACTTC.

V is TRBV20-1 and J is TRBJ2-5, with 7 bases identical to TRBD1. Trimming took 7 bases from V and 5 from J; bases not matched to a gene: 4. The CDR3 totals 11 residues. Germline CDR1 and CDR2: DFQATT and SNEGSKA (reference sequence). The CDR3 loop is CSGGRGETQYF. In DNA form, the CDR3 reads TGCAGTGGTGGCAGGGGGGAGACCCAGTACTTC.

The chain links TRBV30 to TRBJ1-3; D unresolved. CDR1 is GTSNPN and CDR2 is SVGIG in the germline V gene (reference sequence). The CDR3 contains 13 residues. V was shortened by 0 bases and J by 4 bases, with 7 bases between the two germline ends. DNA of the CDR3: TGTGCCTGGAGTGTACAAAGGGGAAACACCATATATTTT. Amino acid sequence: CAWSVQRGNTIYF.

Only one count was recorded for this clone. The chain is built from TRBV12-3 or TRBV12-4 and TRBJ2-5; D not certain. The CDR3 runs 12 residues. V gave up 3 bases and J gave up 4 bases, with 6 bases separating them. CDR3 sequence reads: CASSFGGETQYF. CDR3 nucleotides: TGTGCCAGCAGTTTTGGTGGAGAGACCCAGTACTTC.

The chain's CDR3 is CASSLRTSGGDANEQFF. The DNA for the CDR3 is TGTGCCAGTAGTCTCCGGACTAGCGGGGGCGATGCTAATGAGCAGTTCTTC. J is TRBJ2-1 and V is TRBV19; 13 nucleotides line up with TRBD2. V lost 5 bases, J lost 7 bases, and 11 bases stayed unmatched. In germline, CDR1 is LNHDA, CDR2 SQIVND (reference sequence). CDR3 length: 17 amino acids.

The chain uses TRBV6-5 and TRBJ2-1; 10 bases map to TRBD2. Trimming removed 6 bases from V and 5 bases from J; junction bases left unmatched: 4. Germline-derived CDR1 and CDR2 are MNHEY and SVGAGI. The CDR3 consists of 14 residues. The DNA for the CDR3 is TGTGCCAGCAGGCTAGCGGGAGATCACAATGAGCAGTTCTTC. This gives the protein CASRLAGDHNEQFF.

The V call is TRBV11-2, the J call TRBJ1-6; D gene unclear. V was pared by 4 bases and J by 9 bases, with 10 bases between. There are 13 residues in the CDR3. Per germline, CDR1 SGHAT and CDR2 FQNNGV. The CDR3 DNA reads TGTGCCAGCAGCTCTCCTAAGAGTTCACCCCTCCACTTT. This encodes CASSSPKSSPLHF.

V gene TRBV12-3 or TRBV12-4 combines with J gene TRBJ2-7; possible D gene TRBD1, 5 bases. Deletions cut 5 bases from V and 4 bases from J, with 12 bases between. The CDR3 sequence is 13 residues long. CDR3 bases: TGTGCCAGCAGTAAGACAGAGACTTACGAGCAGTACTTC. This translates into CASSKTETYEQYF.

This clone was seen only once. The chain employs TRBV13 and TRBJ1-4; TRBD1 matches 8 bases. CDR1 and CDR2 from the germline V gene are PRHDT and FYEKMQ (reference sequence). V lost 3 bases to trimming and J lost 8 bases; unmatched junction nucleotides: 11. The CDR3 runs 16 residues. CDR3 protein: CASSFGPQGAGEKLFF. The CDR3, as DNA: TGTGCCAGCAGCTTTGGCCCCCAGGGGGCAGGCGAAAAACTGTTTTTT. The full variable domain, completed using reference TRBV13 and TRBJ1-4, is AAGVIQSPRHLIKEKRETATLKCYPIPRHDTVYWYQQGPGQDPQFLISFYEKMQSDKGSIPDRFSAQQFSDYHSELNMSSLELGDSALYFCASSFGPQGAGEKLFFGSGTQLSVL.

This clone was seen once. The chain is built from TRBV2 and TRBJ2-3; weak D call: TRBD2 (5 bases). Germline V lookup: CDR1 SNHLY, CDR2 FYNNEI. Trimming removed 6 bases at V and 3 bases at J, with 13 bases between. This CDR3 is built from 14 residues. CDR3 region: CASSGARGTDTQYF. DNA of the CDR3: TGTGCCAGCAGCGGAGCACGGGGTACAGATACGCAGTATTTT.

This clone was detected only once. The J gene is TRBJ1-2, the V gene TRBV30; possibly TRBD1 for D (6 bases). The germline gives CDR1 GTSNPN, CDR2 SVGIG (reference sequence). There are 11 residues in the CDR3. V lost 4 bases, J lost 7 bases, and 10 bases lay in between. Here the CDR3 reads CAWNRESGYTF. CDR3 DNA sequence: TGTGCCTGGAACAGGGAATCTGGCTACACCTTC.

The rearrangement joins TRBV5-5 to TRBJ2-1, with a possible D match to TRBD1 (5 bases). The ends were cut back, 3 bases at V and 6 bases at J, with 10 bases in the middle. The germline V gene has CDR1 SGHKS and CDR2 YYEKEE (reference sequence). The CDR3 covers 13 residues. The CDR3 sequence: CASSWVRGNEQFF. The DNA of the CDR3 is TGTGCCAGCAGCTGGGTTAGGGGCAATGAGCAGTTCTTC.

The DNA of the CDR3 is TGTGCCAGTAGTACGGCAGGGTCGTCTGGAAACACCATATATTTT. This sequence encodes CASSTAGSSGNTIYF. This rearrangement joins TRBV19 to TRBJ1-3; a weak D match, TRBD1 (5 bases). Trimming removed 4 bases from V and 1 base from J, with 11 bases in between. Germline CDR1 is LNHDA and CDR2 is SQIVND (reference sequence). The CDR3 loop spans 15 amino acids.

The rearrangement joins TRBV7-9 to TRBJ1-4; TRBD1 might be the D (6 bases). CDR1 is SEHNR and CDR2 is FQNEAQ in the germline V gene (reference sequence). The CDR3 is made up of 16 amino acids. The germline V and J ends were trimmed by 5 bases and 5 bases, with 18 bases remaining between them. In DNA form, the CDR3 reads TGTGCCAGCAGCCCGTGGCAGGGGACCGAAAATGAAAAACTGTTTTTT. Its translation: CASSPWQGTENEKLFF.

This clone has only a few counts. This rearrangement joins TRBV6-5 to TRBJ1-6; D unresolved. Germline V gene lookup returns CDR1 MNHEY and CDR2 SVGAGI. The length of the CDR3 is 13 residues. Trimming stripped 7 bases from V and 5 bases from J, with 9 bases between. The CDR3 loop reads CASTGGDNSPLHF. The CDR3 DNA reads TGTGCCAGCACCGGAGGAGATAATTCACCCCTCCACTTT.

This sequence joins TRBV5-4 and TRBJ1-2, with D uncertain. The CDR3 loop spans 17 amino acids. Per the germline V gene, CDR1 is SGHNT and CDR2 is YYREEE (reference sequence). V gave up 3 bases and J gave up 4 bases, with 22 bases separating them. CDR3 amino acids: CASSSNGRETSSYGYTF. CDR3 sequence (DNA): TGTGCCAGCAGCTCCAATGGACGGGAGACCTCCTCCTATGGCTACACCTTC.

The rearrangement joins TRBV3-1 (or the pseudogene TRBV3-2) to TRBJ1-6; D uncertain. V lost 4 bases, J lost 4 bases, and 8 bases lay in between. Germline loops: CDR1 LGHDT, CDR2 YNNKEL (reference sequence). This CDR3 has 14 amino acids. The CDR3 sequence is CASSRADYNSPLHF. The CDR3 coding sequence is TGTGCCAGCAGCCGAGCAGATTATAATTCACCCCTCCACTTT.

The chain has TRBV5-1 and TRBJ2-5; tentative D call: TRBD1 (6 bases). This CDR3 has 16 residues. Germline CDR1 and CDR2: SGHRS and YFSETQ. Between the trimmed V and J ends, which lost 0 bases and 3 bases, there was a span of 15 bases. The CDR3 reads CASSLVQGRLKETQYF. CDR3 DNA sequence: TGCGCCAGCAGCTTGGTACAGGGAAGACTAAAAGAGACCCAGTACTTC. Based on the CDR3 plus reference TRBV5-1 and TRBJ2-5, the full variable domain is KAGVTQTPRYLIKTRGQQVTLSCSPISGHRSVSWYQQTPGQGLQFLFEYFSETQRNKGNFPGRFSGRQFSNSRSEMNVSTLELGDSALYLCASSLVQGRLKETQYFGPGTRLLVL.

The gene calls are TRBV5-1 and TRBJ2-1, with 9 bases matching TRBD1. Trimming took 2 bases from V and 2 from J; bases not matched to a gene: 2. The germline gives CDR1 SGHRS, CDR2 YFSETQ. This CDR3 comprises 15 residues. CDR3 region: CASSLRQGAYNEQFF. The CDR3 DNA follows: TGCGCCAGCAGCTTACGACAGGGGGCCTACAATGAGCAGTTCTTC.

The chain couples TRBV3-1 (or the pseudogene TRBV3-2) to TRBJ1-5; D possibly corresponds to TRBD1 (5 bases). The ends were cut back, 1 base at V and 4 bases at J, with 5 bases in the middle. Germline CDR1 is LGHDT and CDR2 is YNNKEL (reference sequence). This CDR3 comprises 13 residues. CDR3 amino acids: CASSQGGNQPQHF. For the CDR3, the DNA is TGTGCCAGCAGCCAAGGGGGGAATCAGCCCCAGCATTTT.

The V and J genes are TRBV6-5 and TRBJ2-1; D is unresolved. Germline V gene lookup returns CDR1 MNHEY and CDR2 SVGAGI. V was shortened by 2 bases and J by 0 bases, with 5 bases between the two germline ends. The CDR3 extends over 14 amino acids. The CDR3 nucleotides are TGTGCCAGCAGTTACGATAGCTCCTACAATGAGCAGTTCTTC. This translates into CASSYDSSYNEQFF.

This chain connects TRBV6-6 to TRBJ1-1; D is ambiguous. Per germline, CDR1 MNHNY and CDR2 SVGAGI (reference sequence). V was pared by 0 bases and J by 4 bases, with 12 bases between. CDR3 size: 15 residues. The CDR3: CASSYSSQVGTEAFF. CDR3 DNA: TGTGCCAGCAGTTACTCGAGTCAGGTGGGCACTGAAGCTTTCTTT.

The chain links TRBV10-2 to TRBJ1-3, with D perhaps matching TRBD1 (6 bases). The V end lost 9 bases, the J end lost 4 bases, and 13 bases lay between the germline ends. The germline CDR1 and CDR2 sequences are WSHSY and SAAADI. This CDR3 comprises 13 residues. The CDR3 nucleotides read TGCGCCAGTAATGGGGGGGCCGGAAACACCATATATTTT. It encodes CASNGGAGNTIYF.

This chain joins TRBV18 and TRBJ2-3, with D uncertain. The CDR3 runs 14 residues. Deletions cut 3 bases from V and 2 bases from J, with 9 bases between. In germline, CDR1 is KGHSH, CDR2 LQKENI. The chain's CDR3 is CASSPGPTTDTQYF. CDR3 DNA: TGTGCCAGCTCACCCGGACCTACCACAGATACGCAGTATTTT.

Only a few counts were recorded for this clone. This chain joins TRBV29-1 and TRBJ1-4; 9 bases fit TRBD1. In germline, CDR1 is SQVTM, CDR2 ANQGSEA. J lost 10 bases, V lost 6 bases, and 9 bases had no gene match. The CDR3 sequence is 13 residues long. The CDR3 DNA sequence: TGCAGCGTGGGAGGGACAGGGACGGGAAAACTGTTTTTT. Its protein is CSVGGTGTGKLFF.

The gene calls are TRBV5-8 and TRBJ1-3; D remains ambiguous. Trimming shortened V by 7 bases and J by 11 bases, and 16 bases separated the two germline ends. This CDR3 contains 12 residues. Germline V gene lookup returns CDR1 SGHTS and CDR2 YDEGEE. The CDR3: CASRNMSFPIYF. DNA for the CDR3: TGTGCCAGCCGAAACATGTCCTTCCCCATATATTTT. Using reference TRBV5-8 and TRBJ1-3 for the parts outside the CDR3, the full variable domain is EAGVTQSPTHLIKTRGQQATLRCSPISGHTSVYWYQQALGLGLQFLLWYDEGEERNRGNFPPRFSGRQFPNYSSELNVNALELEDSALYLCASRNMSFPIYFGEGSWLTVV.

This chain uses TRBV6-2 or TRBV6-3 with TRBJ1-1; no firm D call. Germline CDR1 is MNHEY and CDR2 is SVGEGT. V dropped 4 bases and J dropped 5 bases, with 20 bases sitting between them. There are 16 residues in the CDR3. CDR3 coding DNA: TGTGCCAGCAGTTCTCCCCCTTGGGGATCACAGACTGAAGCTTTCTTT. Its protein is CASSSPPWGSQTEAFF.